These T cell receptor beta chains were read from a single sample in a study of post-analysis software for immune sequencing data. TCRdb fed the PCR reads into MiXCR, producing one record per CDR3 protein. The table lists a few hundred thousand distinct CDR3 sequences, 36% of them singletons, with 4.5% to 5.5% in the top ten. The specimen was blood. The receptors originated from a girl between 5 and 17 years old with multiple sclerosis. The CDR3 runs from the conserved cysteine through the conserved F or W. The D gene is left open where the match is weak. Some rows have no size entry. The others give once, few or many, or a class for an expanded clone.

CASSQEQGREKLFF,NA,NA,TRBJ1-4,TRBV19
CASSQESGTGNTEAFF,TRBD1,NA,TRBJ1-1,TRBV3-1
CASNTFPGAANTGERFF,NA,NA,TRBJ2-2,TRBV5-5
CATSDTSGHQNNEQFF,NA,many,TRBJ2-1,TRBV24-1
CSAREAGTHTGWWQETQYF,NA,NA,TRBJ2-5,TRBV20-1
CASSLSGLAGAGYEQYF,TRBD2,NA,NA,TRBV27
CASSQDRLAFNEQFF,NA,many,TRBJ2-1,TRBV3-1
CASSLIAGDPYNSPLHF,NA,few,TRBJ1-6,TRBV12-3/TRBV12-4
CSVRTQQETQYF,NA,few,TRBJ2-5,TRBV29-1
CASSDDRNYGYTF,NA,few,TRBJ1-2,TRBV5-1
CASSLRQGTQYF,NA,many,TRBJ2-3,TRBV7-3
CASSVRGDQPQHF,NA,many,TRBJ1-5,TRBV7-2
CASRVVTYEQYF,NA,NA,NA,TRBV2
CSASLAGVSSGANVLTF,TRBD2,NA,TRBJ2-6,TRBV20-1